These 19 T cell receptor beta chains were sequenced from one sample in a study of blood T cells in healthy people across ages. With a J-beta primer mix and a sample-barcoded 5' primer, a second PCR ran roughly 6 to 11 cycles. A single record per CDR3 protein comes from TCRdb applying MiXCR to the 5' RACE reads. The table lists 600,000 to 900,000 distinct CDR3 sequences, roughly 24% of them singletons. These same data were also listed under a study on T cells of mothers and their children.

The sequenced material came from blood. Receptors originate from a boy between 5 and 17 years old in good health.

The chain joins TRBV4-1 to TRBJ1-2, with 7 bases matching TRBD1. The ends lost 5 bases at V and 4 bases at J; junction bases unmatched: 10. The CDR3 covers 15 residues. Germline CDR1 and CDR2: MGHRA and YSYEKL. CDR3 sequence: CASSNSQGVGYGYTF. The CDR3 DNA reads TGCGCCAGCAGCAACAGCCAGGGGGTGGGCTATGGCTACACCTTC.

This clonotype was counted between two and nine times. The chain is built from TRBV6-6 and TRBJ1-1; D gene uncertain. The V end was cut by 8 bases, the J end by 0 bases, with 13 bases between. Looked up from germline, CDR1 is MNHNY and CDR2 is SVGAGI (reference sequence). This CDR3 contains 14 residues. The CDR3 loop is CASSKYEMNTEAFF. The CDR3 coding sequence is TGTGCCAGCTCGAAGTACGAGATGAACACTGAAGCTTTCTTT.

The V call is TRBV13, the J call TRBJ2-5; D is undetermined. The CDR3 sequence is 12 residues long. The V gene's germline CDR1 is PRHDT and CDR2 FYEKMQ (reference sequence). V lost 4 bases to trimming and J lost 6 bases, with 9 bases between them. CDR3 sequence reads: CASSSGLKTQYF. CDR3 DNA: TGTGCCAGCAGCTCCGGTTTAAAGACCCAGTACTTC. Full variable domain (outside the CDR3, taken from reference TRBV13 and TRBJ2-5): AAGVIQSPRHLIKEKRETATLKCYPIPRHDTVYWYQQGPGQDPQFLISFYEKMQSDKGSIPDRFSAQQFSDYHSELNMSSLELGDSALYFCASSSGLKTQYFGPGTRLLVL.

The chain carries TRBV7-8 and TRBJ2-5; the match to TRBD2 covers 10 bases. Trimming at V came to 3 bases and at J to 1 base, leaving 5 bases not matched to a gene. CDR3 length: 16 residues. Germline CDR1 and CDR2: SGHVS and FQNEAQ. CDR3 coding DNA: TGTGCCAGCAGCTTGACTCCTAGCGGGGGCCAAGAGACCCAGTACTTC. Its translation: CASSLTPSGGQETQYF. The full variable domain, completed using reference TRBV7-8 and TRBJ2-5, is GAGVSQSPRYKVAKRGQDVALRCDPISGHVSLFWYQQALGQGPEFLTYFQNEAQLDKSGLPSDRFFAERPEGSVSTLKIQRTQQEDSAVYLCASSLTPSGGQETQYFGPGTRLLVL.

The rearrangement uses TRBV6-5 and TRBJ2-4, with D perhaps TRBD1 (6 bases). This CDR3 is 16 amino acids long. V lost 6 bases to trimming and J lost 1 base, with 16 bases between them. In germline, CDR1 is MNHEY, CDR2 SVGAGI. CDR3 loop: CASRTGKGLAKNIQYF. As DNA, the CDR3 is TGTGCCAGCAGAACAGGGAAGGGTTTGGCCAAAAACATTCAGTACTTC.

Comment on this clonotype: The junction and the germline gene differ at one end; a read error may be behind it. V and J are TRBV5-1 and TRBJ1-4; D unclear. The germline V gene encodes CDR1 SGHRS and CDR2 YFSETQ. The CDR3 contains 15 residues. The CDR3 loop is CASSLAGTHNEKLLF. The CDR3 nucleotides read TGCGCCAGCAGCTTGGCGGGCACACATAATGAAAAACTGCTTTTT.

The chain joins TRBV20-1 to TRBJ1-1; 7 nucleotides line up with TRBD1. This CDR3 has 14 residues. Germline V CDR1 and CDR2: DFQATT, SNEGSKA (reference sequence). With 3 bases clipped from V and 5 bases from J, the junction kept 9 bases outside the gene matches. In nucleotides, the CDR3 is TGCAGTGCTAGGCGTCAGGGGGGGATTACTGAAGCTTTCTTT. Amino acids: CSARRQGGITEAFF.

This clonotype was observed a handful of times. V is TRBV28 and J is TRBJ1-5; the match to TRBD1 covers 7 bases. CDR3 length equals 14 residues. V was clipped by 4 bases and J by 3 bases; unmatched bases: 3. In germline, CDR1 is MDHEN, CDR2 SYDVKM. CDR3 DNA sequence: TGTGCCAGCAGTTGGGACAGCAACAATCAGCCCCAGCATTTT. Amino acids: CASSWDSNNQPQHF.

The sample holds a few counts of this clonotype. V usage is TRBV28 and J usage is TRBJ2-5; TRBD1 might be the D (5 bases). The CDR3 runs 14 residues. The germline CDR1 and CDR2 sequences are MDHEN and SYDVKM. V lost 1 base to trimming and J lost 5 bases, with 11 bases between them. The CDR3 here is CASSLLSGKETQYF. The DNA for the CDR3 is TGTGCCAGCAGTTTATTATCAGGGAAGGAGACCCAGTACTTC. Supplemented by reference TRBV28 and TRBJ2-5, the full variable domain reads DVKVTQSSRYLVKRTGEKVFLECVQDMDHENMFWYRQDPGLGLRLIYFSYDVKMKEKGDIPEGYSVSREKKERFSLILESASTNQTSMYLCASSLLSGKETQYFGPGTRLLVL.

This clonotype was observed a few times. The chain links TRBV2 to TRBJ1-3, with TRBD1 as a possible D gene (5 bases). The CDR3 sequence is 15 residues long. Germline V gene sequence: CDR1 SNHLY, CDR2 FYNNEI. With 5 bases removed from V and 4 bases from J, the gap between germline ends came to 15 bases. Written as DNA, the CDR3 is TGTGCCAGCAGTACCCGCGGGGGAGAGGGAAACACCATATATTTT. Translation gives CASSTRGGEGNTIYF.

The CDR3 reads CASSPTGSHTDTQYF. The DNA of the CDR3 is TGTGCCAGCAGCCCGACAGGGTCCCACACAGATACGCAGTATTTT. This chain connects TRBV7-9 to TRBJ2-3, with 7 nucleotides matching TRBD1. The CDR3 length is 15 residues. The J segment lost 2 bases and the V segment lost 5 bases, leaving 7 bases of the junction unmatched. Germline loops: CDR1 SEHNR, CDR2 FQNEAQ (reference sequence). Combining the CDR3 with reference TRBV7-9 and TRBJ2-3 gives the whole variable domain DTGVSQNPRHKITKRGQNVTFRCDPISEHNRLYWYRQTLGQGPEFLTYFQNEAQLEKSRLLSDRFSAERPKGSFSTLEIQRTEQGDSAMYLCASSPTGSHTDTQYFGPGTRLTVL.

V is TRBV28 and J is TRBJ2-5, with a tentative D call TRBD2 (7 bases). CDR1 and CDR2 (germline): MDHEN, SYDVKM. V lost 8 bases and J 4 bases, leaving 17 bases between the germline ends. This CDR3 region has 14 residues. The CDR3 nucleotides are TGTGCCAGCTCCGGGACACCGGGAGGAGAGACCCAGTACTTC. It codes for CASSGTPGGETQYF.

Many counts were recorded for this clonotype. The rearrangement links TRBV3-1 to TRBJ1-4, with D perhaps TRBD1 (5 bases). There are 15 residues in the CDR3. V gave up 6 bases and J gave up 4 bases, with 15 bases separating them. CDR1 is LGHDT and CDR2 is YNNKEL in the germline V gene (reference sequence). CDR3 in DNA: TGTGCCAGCAGTCCTCCGGGACGCCTTAATGAAAAACTGTTTTTT. Its translation is CASSPPGRLNEKLFF.

V gene TRBV14 combines with J gene TRBJ2-3, with D perhaps matching TRBD1 or TRBD2 (6 bases each). The ends were cut back, 5 bases at V and 6 bases at J, with 15 bases in the middle. This CDR3 region has 14 residues. Germline CDR1 and CDR2: SGHDN and FVKESK. The DNA for the CDR3 is TGTGCCAGCAGCACTTGGGGGGCGAGGGATACGCAGTATTTT. Translating gives CASSTWGARDTQYF. Complete variable domain (other parts from reference TRBV14 and TRBJ2-3): EAGVTQFPSHSVIEKGQTVTLRCDPISGHDNLYWYRRVMGKEIKFLLHFVKESKQDESGMPNNRFLAERTGGTYSTLKVQPAELEDSGVYFCASSTWGARDTQYFGPGTRLTVL.

This chain connects TRBV2 to TRBJ1-1; D is unclear. CDR1 is SNHLY, CDR2 FYNNEI, per germline. The V and J ends lost 3 bases and 2 bases respectively, with 7 bases between them. CDR3 length equals 13 residues. This CDR3 is CASSEYENTEAFF. The DNA for the CDR3 is TGTGCCAGCAGTGAGTATGAAAACACTGAAGCTTTCTTT.

In this sample, this clonotype turned up a few times. This chain connects TRBV6-2 or TRBV6-3 to TRBJ2-3; TRBD2 agrees at 11 bases. V dropped 7 bases and J dropped 1; count of bases not matched to a gene: 10. The CDR3 spans 17 residues. Germline V CDR1 and CDR2: MNHEY, SVGEGT. DNA for the CDR3: TGTGCCAGCACCGGACTAGCGGGCGGTTCGGGCACAGATACGCAGTATTTT. Its protein product is CASTGLAGGSGTDTQYF.

This clonotype was observed a few times. V gene TRBV11-2 combines with J gene TRBJ2-1, with a weak D call TRBD1 (5 bases). Between the trimmed V and J ends, which lost 5 bases and 4 bases, there was a span of 21 bases. The CDR3 sequence is 17 residues long. Germline-derived CDR1 and CDR2 are SGHAT and FQNNGV. Here the CDR3 DNA reads TGTGCCAGCAGCCCCAAGACAGTTCTCGAATTTTACAATGAGCAGTTCTTC. Translating gives CASSPKTVLEFYNEQFF.

CDR3 loop: CSADTGDSGNTIYF. CDR3 sequence (DNA): TGCAGTGCAGATACAGGGGACTCTGGAAACACCATATATTTT. This chain uses TRBV20-1 with TRBJ1-3; 7 nucleotides align to TRBD1. Trimming at V came to 6 bases and at J to 0 bases, leaving 5 bases not matched to a gene. CDR1 is DFQATT, CDR2 SNEGSKA, per germline (reference sequence). The CDR3 consists of 14 residues.

This clonotype was found a few times. The chain carries TRBV4-1 and TRBJ2-4; D remains ambiguous. The ends were cut back, 0 bases at V and 2 bases at J, with 17 bases in the middle. Germline values: CDR1 MGHRA, CDR2 YSYEKL. The CDR3 extends over 18 amino acids. DNA of the CDR3: TGCGCCAGCAGCCAAGAACTGTATCAGGCCTCGTCCAAAAACATTCAGTACTTC. Translating gives CASSQELYQASSKNIQYF.